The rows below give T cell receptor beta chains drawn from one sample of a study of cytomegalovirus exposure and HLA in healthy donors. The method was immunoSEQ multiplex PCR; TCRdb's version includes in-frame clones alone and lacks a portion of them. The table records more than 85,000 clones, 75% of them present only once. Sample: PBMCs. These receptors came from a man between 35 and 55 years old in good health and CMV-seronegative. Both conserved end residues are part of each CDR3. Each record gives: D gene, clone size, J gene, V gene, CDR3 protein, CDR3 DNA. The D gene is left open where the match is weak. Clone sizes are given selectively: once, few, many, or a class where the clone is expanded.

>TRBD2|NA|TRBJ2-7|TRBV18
CASSPRSGVGYEQYF
TGTGCCAGCTCACCGAGGAGCGGGGTCGGCTACGAGCAGTACTTC
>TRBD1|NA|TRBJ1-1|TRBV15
CATSRERQGRGNTEAFF
TGTGCCACCAGCAGAGAAAGACAGGGTAGAGGGAACACTGAAGCCTTCTTT
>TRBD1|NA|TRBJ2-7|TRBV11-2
CASSLGLRTGSYEQYF
TGTGCCAGCAGCTTAGGGCTCCGGACAGGGTCCTACGAGCAGTACTTC
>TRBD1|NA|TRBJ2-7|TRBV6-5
CASSYAGQGVYEQYF
TGTGCCAGCAGTTACGCGGGACAGGGGGTGTACGAGCAGTACTTC
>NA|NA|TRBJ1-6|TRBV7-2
CASSSNYSPLHF
TGTGCCAGCAGCTCAAACTATTCACCCCTCCACTTT
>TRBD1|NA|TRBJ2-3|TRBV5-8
CASRRDRSTDTQYF
TGTGCCAGCAGGCGGGACAGGTCCACAGATACGCAGTATTTT
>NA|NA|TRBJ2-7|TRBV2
CATLLQSYEQYF
TGTGCCACCCTGCTGCAGTCTTACGAGCAGTACTTC
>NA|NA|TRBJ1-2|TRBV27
CASSLGGNYGYTF
TGTGCCAGCAGTTTGGGAGGGAACTATGGCTACACCTTC
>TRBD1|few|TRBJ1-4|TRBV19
CASNTGGGYEKLFF
TGTGCCAGCAACACAGGGGGCGGTTATGAAAAACTGTTTTTT
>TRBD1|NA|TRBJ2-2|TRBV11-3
CASSTGGRAGELFF
TGTGCCAGCAGTACAGGGGGAAGGGCCGGGGAGCTGTTTTTT
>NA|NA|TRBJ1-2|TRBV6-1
CASSERGELYGYTF
TGTGCCAGCAGTGAACGGGGGGAGCTCTATGGCTACACCTTC
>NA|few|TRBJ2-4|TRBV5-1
CASSADSKNIQYF
TGCGCCAGCAGCGCTGACAGCAAAAACATTCAGTACTTC
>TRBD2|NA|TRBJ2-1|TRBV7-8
CASSLGLAVYNEQFF
TGTGCCAGCAGCTTAGGGCTAGCGGTCTACAATGAGCAGTTCTTC
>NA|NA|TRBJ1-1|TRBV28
CAISWEGASWNTEAFF
TGTGCCATCTCTTGGGAAGGGGCGAGTTGGAACACTGAAGCTTTCTTT
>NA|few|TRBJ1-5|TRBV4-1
CASSQADTFNQPQHF
TGCGCCAGCAGCCAGGCGGACACTTTCAATCAGCCCCAGCATTTT
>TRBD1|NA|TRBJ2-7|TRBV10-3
CAINTGQGSYEQYF
TGTGCCATCAACACGGGACAGGGCTCCTACGAGCAGTACTTC
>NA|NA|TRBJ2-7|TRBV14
CASSHYSSYEQYF
TGTGCCAGCAGCCACTACAGCTCCTACGAGCAGTACTTC
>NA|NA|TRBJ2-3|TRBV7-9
CASSSGKSSTDTQYF
TGTGCCAGCAGCTCGGGGAAGTCGAGCACAGATACGCAGTATTTT
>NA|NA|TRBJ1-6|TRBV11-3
CASSYRREHSPLHF
TGTGCCAGCAGCTACCGCAGGGAACATTCACCCCTCCACTTT
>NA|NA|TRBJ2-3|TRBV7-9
CASSLLGRRKATDTQYF
TGTGCCAGCAGCTTATTGGGCCGTAGGAAAGCCACAGATACGCAGTATTTT
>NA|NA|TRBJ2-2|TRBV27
CASSFGRIRGNGELFF
TGTGCCAGCAGTTTCGGCAGGATAAGGGGCAACGGGGAGCTGTTTTTT
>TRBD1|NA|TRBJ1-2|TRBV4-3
CASSQDRSGGPRSYGYTF
TGCGCCAGCAGCCAAGATCGGTCAGGGGGCCCTCGGAGCTATGGCTACACCTTC
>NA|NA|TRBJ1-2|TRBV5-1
CASSLMGQGGLYGYTF
TGCGCCAGCAGCTTAATGGGGCAGGGAGGGCTCTATGGCTACACCTTC